This T cell receptor (beta chain) was recorded in a study of CD8+ T cells in alopecia areata. With 6 bases removed from V and 0 bases from J, the gap between germline ends came to 15 bases. The germline V gene has CDR1 PRHDT and CDR2 FYEKMQ (reference sequence). The CDR3 length is 15 residues. Extracted RNA was reverse transcribed, and the resulting cDNA served as sequencing template. The assay was immunoSEQ multiplex PCR, and TCRdb's table has in-frame clones only and misses some. Found here are 45,000 to 70,000 clones, roughly 96% of them singletons; the top ten hold roughly 25%. The genes are TRBV13 and TRBJ2-7; the D call may be TRBD1 or TRBD2 (5 bases each). The input for sequencing was CD8+ T cells sorted from blood, taken at week 0. The source is a human donor with alopecia areata. CDR3 sequence (DNA): TGTGCCAGCAGACAACGGGGCCGAAGCTCCTACGAGCAGTACTTC. Translation: CASRQRGRSSYEQYF.